The sequence of this TCR beta chain was determined in a study of early T cells in non-severe SARS-CoV-2 infection. On the study more broadly: Unsorted whole-blood RNA was sequenced in bulk, leaving chains unpaired. Study-wide results and limits: Matches to VDJdb favored anti-spike CD8 responses and missed private and CD4 specificities.

This clonotype was observed many times. Its specificity is unknown. Each single cDNA molecule received a unique molecular identifier. Each CDR3 protein is one row after TCRdb ran MiXCR on the 5' RACE reads. The sample contains about 59,000 distinct CDR3 sequences, 10% to 14% of which appear only once. The CDR3 consists of 12 residues. V dropped 9 bases and J dropped 0 bases, with 6 bases sitting between them. Germline V gene sequence: CDR1 LNHDA, CDR2 SQIVND (reference sequence). The V and J genes are TRBV19 and TRBJ1-5; no firm D call. This sequence was found in an adult who was a healthcare worker with PCR-confirmed SARS-CoV-2 infection or an uninfected control (not recorded which). The sample comprised whole blood. Here the CDR3 reads CASRVSNQPQHF. The CDR3 DNA is TGTGCCAGCAGAGTTAGCAATCAGCCCCAGCATTTT.